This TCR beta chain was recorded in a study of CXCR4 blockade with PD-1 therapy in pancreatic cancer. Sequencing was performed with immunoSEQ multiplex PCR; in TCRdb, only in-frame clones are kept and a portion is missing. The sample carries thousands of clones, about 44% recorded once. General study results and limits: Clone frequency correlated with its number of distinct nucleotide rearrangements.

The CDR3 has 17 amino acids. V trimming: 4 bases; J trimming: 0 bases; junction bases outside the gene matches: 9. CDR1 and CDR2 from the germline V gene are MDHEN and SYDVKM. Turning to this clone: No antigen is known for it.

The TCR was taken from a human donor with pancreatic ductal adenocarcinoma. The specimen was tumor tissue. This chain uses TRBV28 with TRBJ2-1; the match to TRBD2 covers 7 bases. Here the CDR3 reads CASSSSGPRSSYNEQFF. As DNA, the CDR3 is TGTGCCAGCAGTTCTAGCGGTCCTAGGAGCTCCTACAATGAGCAGTTCTTC.